This T cell receptor beta chain was found in a study of OX40 agonist ivuxolimab in advanced cancers. General notes on the study: Ivuxolimab was a fully human IgG2 agonistic monoclonal antibody targeting the costimulatory receptor OX40 (CD134). Prior anti-PD-1, anti-PD-L1 or anti-CTLA-4 therapy was permitted, and checkpoint inhibitors had been received by about two fifths of dose-escalation patients. Among the approximately 50 dose-escalation patients, around 19 had hepatocellular carcinoma, 15 melanoma, 9 renal cell carcinoma and 9 head and neck cancer. Intravenous ivuxolimab was administered to patients every 2 weeks at six dose levels: 0.01, 0.1, 0.3, 1.5, 3 and 10 mg/kg. The paper reports the monotherapy dose-escalation portion (N of about 54 patients) of the phase I ivuxolimab trial. In the dose-escalation cohort, 82.7% of patients were male, and the mean age was approximately 60 years, with a range of roughly 23 to 85. Partial responses occurred in three dose-escalation patients, of whom one had hepatocellular carcinoma and two had cutaneous melanoma. Peripheral TCRbeta sequencing was intended to test whether TCR sequence diversity was altered and clonal T-cell expansion was caused by ivuxolimab. The study at large found these results: After ivuxolimab, expanded clones were on average more numerous among CD8+ T cells than among CD4+ T cells. Clonal expansion of both CD4+ and CD8+ blood T cells was observed from baseline to week 6 at doses 0.1 to 3.0 mg/kg. Antigen specificity was not determined for the clonally expanded peripheral T cells. In the 0.1-3.0 mg/kg groups, partial responders were among the patients with the lowest normalized peripheral clonal expansion, particularly in CD8+ T cells. Low levels of normalized T-cell clonal expansion were also seen in some patients who did not respond.

With regard to this clone: Which antigen it targets is not known. No much larger clone exists at a distance of one base, and base qualities are not known.

The germline V and J ends show losses of 0 bases and 0 bases respectively, and no gene match explains 4 bases of the junction. There are 16 amino acids in the CDR3, from cysteine to phenylalanine inclusive. This entry keeps only the CDR3 DNA: 48 bases, framed from base 1. Per the germline V gene (reference sequence), SGHNT is the CDR1 and YYREEE is the CDR2. For sequencing of the TCRbeta CDR3 region, genomic DNA was extracted from the sorted cells. TCRbeta CDR3 regions were sequenced using the immunoSEQ Assay. The source is immuneACCESS, and TCRdb retained only in-frame sequences with V and J called. Part of the clones is not carried over; for the studies checked, unresolved V genes explain less than half of this, and the remainder is unexplained. The sample table lists over 50,000 clones, approximately 80% of them with a count of one. The ten largest clones capture approximately 0.7% of the sample.

Patients with autoimmune disease history or receiving systemic immunosuppression were excluded from the trial. Peripheral blood for TCR sequencing was collected from all dose cohorts at baseline, on cycle 4 day 1, and on cycle 7 day 1. The samples were taken from a phase I, first-in-human, multicenter, open-label dose-escalation trial of ivuxolimab. Adults with locally advanced or metastatic melanoma, renal cell carcinoma, hepatocellular carcinoma or head and neck squamous cell carcinoma were enrolled in the trial. Before TCR sequencing, CD4+ T cells and CD8+ T cells from peripheral blood were sorted into separate populations.

Material: CD4+ or CD8+ T cells sorted from blood, obtained in a trial of the OX40 agonist ivuxolimab. The clonotype comes from an adult with an advanced solid tumor such as melanoma, head and neck, liver or kidney cancer. In this chain, TRBV5-4 is recombined with TRBJ2-7, with 9 bases aligning to TRBD1. The DNA sequence is TGTGCCAGCAGCTTGGCCTCGGGACAGGGCTCCTACGAGCAGTACTTC. Translation gives CASSLASGQGSYEQYF. The variable domain in full, with residues beyond the CDR3 obtained from the reference TRBV5-4 and TRBJ2-7 genes, is ETGVTQSPTHLIKTRGQQVTLRCSSQSGHNTVSWYQQALGQGPQFIFQYYREEENGRGNFPPRFSGLQFPNYSSELNVNALELDDSALYLCASSLASGQGSYEQYFGPGTRLTVT.